Presented here are 28 T cell receptor beta chains from one specimen sequenced in a study of OX40 agonist ivuxolimab in advanced cancers. Sequencing was performed with immunoSEQ multiplex PCR; in TCRdb, only in-frame clones are kept and a portion is missing. The sample lists 30,000 to 40,000 clones; about 92% were seen once. The starting material was CD4+ or CD8+ T cells sorted from blood, obtained in a trial of the OX40 agonist ivuxolimab. The origin of the receptors is an adult with an advanced solid tumor such as melanoma, head and neck, liver or kidney cancer.

V and J are TRBV30 and TRBJ1-3, with a tentative D call TRBD1 (6 bases). Germline CDR1 GTSNPN, CDR2 SVGIG (reference sequence). The CDR3 length is 13 residues. V was cut by 5 bases and J by 0 bases, with 8 bases left in between. The CDR3 protein is CAWDRISGNTIYF. The CDR3 DNA reads TGTGCCTGGGACAGGATCTCTGGAAACACCATATATTTT.

The V gene is TRBV11-2, the J gene TRBJ1-2; D uncertain. V shed 4 bases and J shed 5 bases, with 11 bases lying between them. The CDR3 consists of 13 residues. Germline V CDR1 and CDR2: SGHAT, FQNNGV. The CDR3 spells CASSSTSGYGYTF. CDR3 sequence (DNA): TGTGCCAGCAGCTCTACCTCGGGGTATGGCTACACCTTC.

The chain links TRBV18 to TRBJ2-3; D is undetermined. The ends were cut back, 2 bases at V and 4 bases at J, with 10 bases in the middle. This CDR3 has 14 residues. Germline V gene sequence: CDR1 KGHSH, CDR2 LQKENI. CDR3 loop: CASSPWELPDTQYF. Here the CDR3 DNA reads TGTGCCAGCTCACCATGGGAACTACCAGATACGCAGTATTTT.

The chain uses TRBV9 and TRBJ2-7; the D gene is possibly TRBD1 (6 bases). In germline, CDR1 is SGDLS, CDR2 YYNGEE. The CDR3 consists of 14 residues. Trimming shortened V by 0 bases and J by 2 bases, and 9 bases separated the two germline ends. The CDR3 sequence is CASSVGDTPYEQYF. The CDR3 nucleotides are TGTGCCAGCAGCGTAGGGGACACACCCTACGAGCAGTACTTC.

This chain links TRBV7-8 with TRBJ2-5; D call uncertain. The ends were cut back, 4 bases at V and 5 bases at J, with 11 bases in the middle. The length of the CDR3 is 13 residues. Germline CDR1 SGHVS, CDR2 FQNEAQ. Here the CDR3 reads CASSSSAGETQYF. The CDR3 DNA follows: TGTGCCAGCAGCTCGTCGGCCGGGGAGACCCAGTACTTC.

The V and J genes are TRBV19 and TRBJ1-2, with TRBD1 as a possible D gene (5 bases). This CDR3 spans 12 amino acids. CDR1 is LNHDA, CDR2 SQIVND, per germline (reference sequence). With 11 bases removed from V and 5 bases from J, the gap between germline ends came to 15 bases. In DNA, the CDR3 is TGTGCCTCCCGGGACCCCGTTTATGGCTACACCTTC. Encoded protein: CASRDPVYGYTF.

This sequence joins TRBV6-1 and TRBJ2-6; no clear D. The CDR3 totals 16 residues. Trimming left V 2 bases short and J 0 bases short, with 8 bases between. Per germline, CDR1 MNHNS and CDR2 SASEGT. The DNA of the CDR3 is TGTGCCAGCAGTGAAATCCCGGACTCTGGGGCCAACGTCCTGACTTTC. Translation: CASSEIPDSGANVLTF.

The V gene is TRBV11-3, the J gene TRBJ2-1; 9 bases agree with TRBD2. CDR1 and CDR2 (germline): SGHNT, YENEEA. Trimming removed 1 base from V and 6 bases from J; junction bases left unmatched: 4. CDR3 length: 15 amino acids. The DNA for the CDR3 is TGTGCCAGCAGCTTAGCGGGACTAGCCCCCAATGAGCAGTTCTTC. Translated: CASSLAGLAPNEQFF.

V gene TRBV6-1 combines with J gene TRBJ2-3, with 8 positions matching TRBD2. This CDR3 is 17 amino acids long. The germline V gene has CDR1 MNHNS and CDR2 SASEGT. V dropped 1 base and J dropped 1; count of bases not matched to a gene: 7. The CDR3 region is CASSEVWAGGRTDTQYF. The CDR3, as DNA: TGTGCCAGCAGTGAAGTTTGGGCGGGAGGCCGCACAGATACGCAGTATTTT.

This rearrangement joins TRBV10-3 to TRBJ2-1; 12 positions match TRBD2. Per the germline V gene, CDR1 is ENHRY and CDR2 is SYGVKD. Germline trimming cut 10 bases from V and 6 bases from J; bases unmatched to any gene: 4. The CDR3 has 13 amino acids. This CDR3 reads CATGLAGFNEQFF. The CDR3 region has the DNA TGTGCCACCGGACTAGCGGGATTCAATGAGCAGTTCTTC.

The chain is built from TRBV6-6 and TRBJ2-1; D is ambiguous. Germline assignment: CDR1 MNHNY and CDR2 SVGAGI (reference sequence). Trimming took off 5 bases at V and 1 base at J, with 9 bases between the two ends. CDR3 size: 14 residues. CDR3 DNA sequence: TGTGCCAGCAGTCTTCTGCGGTCCTACAATGAGCAGTTCTTC. Its translation is CASSLLRSYNEQFF.

The chain couples TRBV30 to TRBJ1-4; 7 positions match TRBD1. V shed 3 bases and J 4 bases; nucleotides not matched to a gene: 5. Per germline, CDR1 GTSNPN and CDR2 SVGIG (reference sequence). The CDR3 has 14 amino acids. CDR3 sequence: CAWSRGQSNEKLFF. The CDR3, as DNA: TGTGCCTGGAGCAGGGGACAGAGTAATGAAAAACTGTTTTTT.

The chain links TRBV7-2 to TRBJ2-7; 8 bases align to TRBD2. V shed 4 bases and J 2 bases; nucleotides not matched to a gene: 7. Germline assignment: CDR1 SGHTA and CDR2 FQGNSA. CDR3 size: 15 residues. CDR3 in DNA: TGTGCCAGCAGCTCTACTAGCGGAGGACCCTACGAGCAGTACTTC. Protein: CASSSTSGGPYEQYF.

The V gene is TRBV5-1, the J gene TRBJ2-3, with 7 bases that match TRBD1. The length of the CDR3 is 15 residues. With V trimmed by 4 bases and J by 4 bases, 9 bases remained unmatched. Germline-derived CDR1 and CDR2 are SGHRS and YFSETQ. The CDR3 DNA follows: TGCGCCAGCAGCGGTAAGGGGGCCTTTCCAGATACGCAGTATTTT. Encoded protein: CASSGKGAFPDTQYF.

The chain links TRBV10-2 to TRBJ2-7; 9 nucleotides line up with TRBD2. CDR1 WSHSY and CDR2 SAAADI come from the germline V gene. The CDR3 extends over 14 amino acids. V shed 6 bases and J 0 bases; nucleotides not matched to a gene: 3. Here the CDR3 DNA reads TGCGCCAGCAGACTTAGCGGGAGCTCCTACGAGCAGTACTTC. It specifies CASRLSGSSYEQYF.

The genes are TRBV30 and TRBJ2-5; 8 positions match TRBD1. V was clipped by 5 bases and J by 5 bases; unmatched bases: 10. The CDR3 contains 14 residues. Germline values: CDR1 GTSNPN, CDR2 SVGIG (reference sequence). Written as DNA, the CDR3 is TGTGCCTGGGTTCAGGCAGGGGGCAAGGAGACCCAGTACTTC. This encodes CAWVQAGGKETQYF. Together with reference TRBV30 and TRBJ2-5, the CDR3 gives the full variable domain: SQTIHQWPATLVQPVGSPLSLECTVEGTSNPNLYWYRQAAGRGLQLLFYSVGIGQISSEVPQNLSASRPQDRQFILSSKKLLLSDSGFYLCAWVQAGGKETQYFGPGTRLLVL.

This chain joins TRBV10-3 and TRBJ2-2; the match to TRBD2 covers 10 bases. Trimming took 5 bases from V and 6 from J; bases not matched to a gene: 6. Germline CDR1 and CDR2: ENHRY and SYGVKD. The CDR3 is 15 residues long. CDR3 bases: TGTGCCATCAGTCCCGGGGGGACTAGCGCCGGGGAGCTGTTTTTT. It encodes CAISPGGTSAGELFF.

The chain links TRBV27 to TRBJ2-7; TRBD2 matches at 14 bases. V was pared by 6 bases and J by 4 bases, with 11 bases of the junction left unmatched. This CDR3 region has 17 residues. Germline CDR1 and CDR2: MNHEY and SMNVEV (reference sequence). CDR3 residues: CASRFTGTSGSRYEQYF. As DNA, the CDR3 is TGTGCCAGCAGATTCACGGGGACTAGCGGGAGTAGGTACGAGCAGTACTTC.

The chain recombines TRBV4-1 with TRBJ2-2, with 8 bases matching TRBD1. V dropped 2 bases and J dropped 7; count of bases not matched to a gene: 9. Germline CDR1 is MGHRA and CDR2 is YSYEKL. The CDR3 is 16 residues long. The CDR3 reads CASSQLDRGNVGELFF. The CDR3 DNA reads TGCGCCAGCAGCCAACTAGACAGGGGCAATGTCGGGGAGCTGTTTTTT.

The chain carries TRBV5-4 and TRBJ2-5, with 12 bases aligning to TRBD1. The CDR3 length is 13 residues. The V gene end was trimmed by 5 bases and the J gene end by 5 bases; junction bases not matched to a gene: 1. The germline CDR1 and CDR2 sequences are SGHNT and YYREEE (reference sequence). CDR3 bases: TGTGCCAGCAGGGGACAGGGGGCCGAGACCCAGTACTTC. Its translation is CASRGQGAETQYF.

The chain joins TRBV27 to TRBJ2-5; D is undetermined. The CDR3 runs to 17 residues. Germline V gene data show CDR1 as MNHEY and CDR2 as SMNVEV (reference sequence). V was pared by 0 bases and J by 5 bases, with 19 bases between. CDR3 in DNA: TGTGCCAGCAGTTTATCAGCTGGGTTCGGTCCCCGGGAGACCCAGTACTTC. Residues: CASSLSAGFGPRETQYF.

V and J are TRBV25-1 and TRBJ2-5; 8 nucleotides align to TRBD1. The ends lost 6 bases at V and 5 bases at J; junction bases unmatched: 11. The CDR3 has 15 residues. Germline lookup yields CDR1 MGHDK and CDR2 SYGVNS. The CDR3 DNA reads as TGTGCCAGCAGAAAGTCAGGGGGCGGTCAGGAGACCCAGTACTTC. Translated, it gives CASRKSGGGQETQYF.

The chain is built from TRBV6-5 and TRBJ2-5, with TRBD2 matching over 9 bases. Germline loops: CDR1 MNHEY, CDR2 SVGAGI. The CDR3 contains 14 residues. Trimming at V came to 6 bases and at J to 5 bases, leaving 7 bases not matched to a gene. For the CDR3, the DNA is TGTGCCAGCAGACGACTAGCGGAGGGGGAGACCCAGTACTTC. Its translation: CASRRLAEGETQYF.

V is TRBV15 and J is TRBJ1-4, with 7 nucleotides matching TRBD1. Germline lookup yields CDR1 LNHNV and CDR2 YYDKDF (reference sequence). The ends lost 8 bases at V and 2 bases at J; junction bases unmatched: 8. The CDR3 is made up of 15 amino acids. CDR3 in amino acids: CATRRQGSTNEKLFF. The CDR3 nucleotides are TGTGCCACCCGAAGACAGGGATCGACTAATGAAAAACTGTTTTTT.

The genes are TRBV14 and TRBJ2-1; TRBD2 matches at 7 bases. Per germline, CDR1 SGHDN and CDR2 FVKESK. The CDR3 loop spans 14 amino acids. The V segment lost 1 base and the J segment 4 bases; nucleotides outside the gene matches: 1. CDR3 nucleotides: TGTGCCAGCAGCCAAGTACTAGCGTACAATGAGCAGTTCTTC. Translated: CASSQVLAYNEQFF.

The chain uses TRBV19 and TRBJ1-2; D ambiguous. In germline, CDR1 is LNHDA, CDR2 SQIVND (reference sequence). Trimming shortened V by 11 bases and J by 1 base, and 14 bases separated the two germline ends. This CDR3 has 13 amino acids. The CDR3 here is CAGRRAGNYGYTF. The CDR3 coding sequence is TGTGCCGGCAGACGGGCGGGTAACTATGGCTACACCTTC.

The chain combines TRBV19 with TRBJ2-1; no clear D. The CDR3 contains 14 residues. Looked up from germline, CDR1 is LNHDA and CDR2 is SQIVND (reference sequence). The germline V and J ends were trimmed by 4 bases and 7 bases, with 14 bases remaining between them. The CDR3 region has the DNA TGTGCCAGTAGTACCCCCCTCGGCAGGAATGAGCAGTTCTTC. Its translation: CASSTPLGRNEQFF. The full variable domain, rest sourced from reference TRBV19 and TRBJ2-1, is DGGITQSPKYLFRKEGQNVTLSCEQNLNHDAMYWYRQDPGQGLRLIYYSQIVNDFQKGDIAEGYSVSREKKESFPLTVTSAQKNPTAFYLCASSTPLGRNEQFFGPGTRLTVL.

The chain has TRBV7-6 and TRBJ2-1, with a possible D match to TRBD2 (6 bases). The CDR3 is made up of 17 amino acids. The ends were cut back, 5 bases at V and 6 bases at J, with 23 bases in the middle. CDR1 and CDR2 (germline): SGHVS, FNYEAQ. The CDR3 spells CASSLNLRDSRVNEQFF. Here the CDR3 DNA reads TGTGCCAGCAGCCTTAACCTCCGGGACTCAAGGGTCAATGAGCAGTTCTTC.